These T cell receptor beta chains were read from a single sample in a study of shared clonotypes between healthy human individuals. The method was immunoSEQ multiplex PCR; TCRdb's version includes in-frame clones alone and lacks a portion of them. The top ten hold under 0.3% of the sample, which has fewer than 1 million clones, 90% to 97% seen once. Sequences were obtained from naive CD8+ T cells sorted from blood. The receptors were gathered from a man aged 25-40 years in good health. The CDR3 runs from the conserved cysteine through the conserved F or W. A D gene is named only where the DNA matches it firmly. The listing skips clone size in some rows; elsewhere it reads once, few, many or a size class.

J	size	D	V	DNA	CDR3
TRBJ2-5	NA	NA	TRBV2	TGTGCCAGCAGTGAATCGTGGGGGGAACTAGGGAAGGAAGAGACCCAGTACTTC	CASSESWGELGKEETQYF
TRBJ2-7	once	NA	TRBV6-5	TGTGCCAGCAGCCCAAGCGGCTCCTACGAGCAGTACTTC	CASSPSGSYEQYF
TRBJ2-7	NA	NA	TRBV29-1	TGCAGCGCCCAACAGAGCTCCTACGAGCAGTACTTC	CSAQQSSYEQYF
TRBJ2-7	once	TRBD2	TRBV19	TGTGCCAGTGGAACTAGCGGGAGTGGGGAGCAGTACTTC	CASGTSGSGEQYF
TRBJ2-7	NA	NA	TRBV27	TGTGCCAGCAGTTTTGGAGGGCACTCCTACGAGCAGTACTTC	CASSFGGHSYEQYF
TRBJ2-7	NA	TRBD1	TRBV4-1	TGCGCCAGCAGCCAAGAAACGGGACAGTCCTACGAGCAGTACTTC	CASSQETGQSYEQYF
TRBJ2-7	NA	TRBD2	TRBV7-8	TGTGCCAGCAGCTTAACAACTAGCGGCTACGAGCAGTACTTC	CASSLTTSGYEQYF
TRBJ2-2	NA	NA	TRBV9	TGTGCCAGCAGCGTAGATGGGACGCGGGCAGGGGAGCTGTTTTTT	CASSVDGTRAGELFF
TRBJ2-5	NA	TRBD1	TRBV9	TGTGCCAGCAGCGTCCGGGACAGGGCAATCGAGATCCAGTACTTC	CASSVRDRAIEIQYF
TRBJ1-1	once	NA	TRBV7-9	TGTGCCAGCAGCTTAGGGCCCCGGACCGGAGTTTTCTTT	CASSLGPRTGVFF
TRBJ1-2	NA	NA	TRBV6-1	TGTGCCGCTTCGAATTGGGGTGACTATGGCTACACCTTC	CAASNWGDYGYTF
TRBJ1-5	NA	NA	TRBV14	TGTGCCAGCAGCCAAGAAATTCAGGGGCAGCATTTT	CASSQEIQGQHF
TRBJ1-1	NA	NA	TRBV5-1	TGCGCCAGCAGCTTGGAATTGTATAACGCTGAAGCTTTCTTT	CASSLELYNAEAFF
TRBJ2-3	NA	TRBD2	TRBV12-5	TGTGCTAGTGGTTCATGGACTAGCGGGACCGCCCTGGCGTATACGCAGTATTTT	CASGSWTSGTALAYTQYF
TRBJ2-2	once	TRBD2	TRBV7-9	TGTGCCAGCAGCGCCGGACTAGTCACCGGGGAGCTGTTTTTT	CASSAGLVTGELFF
TRBJ2-2	NA	NA	TRBV13	TGTGCCAGCAGCCTATTCAACGGGGAGGCCGGGGAGCTGTTTTTT	CASSLFNGEAGELFF